This T cell receptor beta chain was recovered during a study of blood T cell repertoires in COVID-19. The repertoire was sequenced with immunoSEQ multiplex PCR; TCRdb's copy has only in-frame clones and lacks some. The table includes 150,000 to 200,000 clones, more than 75% detected once. From germline, CDR1 is LGHNA and CDR2 YNFKEQ. After removal of 0 bases from V and 6 bases from J, the junction contained 7 bases not matched to a gene. The CDR3 is 15 amino acids. This clone was detected only a few times. This chain joins TRBV4-2 and TRBJ2-5; TRBD1 aligns across 7 bases. Sequencing used PBMCs or T cells enriched from blood (not recorded which). The sequence was obtained from a woman aged 50 to 65 with acute COVID-19. The CDR3 reads CASSQDAAGGKTQYF. The CDR3 bases are TGTGCCAGCAGCCAAGATGCGGCAGGGGGAAAGACCCAGTACTTC.